Given below is one T cell receptor (beta chain) in context. The data stem from a study of spatial heterogeneity in lung cancer. TCRdb recomputed calls from the 5' RACE reads with MiXCR, one row per CDR3 protein. This table holds about 100,000 distinct CDR3 sequences, approximately 20% found once. The CDR3 has 14 amino acids. From germline, CDR1 is SGHTA and CDR2 FQGNSA. V was clipped by 1 base and J by 7 bases, with 13 bases between them. The sample's time point: blood at routine non-recurrence follow-up after resection. Without sorting, whole RNA was sequenced from tumor, nontumor lung or frozen PBMC.

V usage is TRBV7-2 and J usage is TRBJ2-5; D call uncertain. The receptor was isolated from a male donor with early-stage non-small cell lung cancer. The sample was PBMCs, taken at follow-up. CDR3 sequence reads: CASSLDKLIGTQYF. Written as DNA, the CDR3 is TGTGCCAGCAGCTTAGACAAGTTAATTGGGACCCAGTACTTC.